Below are 25 T cell receptor beta chains sequenced from a single sample in a study of T cell responses to AZD1222 COVID-19 vaccine. Here immunoSEQ multiplex PCR was the method, and the copy in TCRdb shows in-frame clones only, minus some. The sample includes around 120,000 clones, 91% of them seen just once. The sample in question was peripheral blood, obtained on day 0 of AZD1222 vaccination. Receptor source: an adult in good health.

The J gene is TRBJ1-5, the V gene TRBV6-5, with TRBD1 matching over 8 bases. CDR1 is MNHEY, CDR2 SVGAGI, per germline. The CDR3 has 14 amino acids. J lost 1 base, V lost 6 bases, and 2 bases had no gene match. The CDR3 nucleotides read TGTGCCAGCAGCTGGACAGGGAGCAATCAGCCCCAGCATTTT. Its protein is CASSWTGSNQPQHF.

The chain is built from TRBV4-2 and TRBJ2-1; TRBD2 aligns across 9 bases. The CDR3 consists of 18 residues. With V trimmed by 1 base and J by 0 bases, 7 bases remained unmatched. Germline loops: CDR1 LGHNA, CDR2 YNFKEQ. The CDR3 reads CASSQVGLAGSSYNEQFF. Written as DNA, the CDR3 is TGTGCCAGCAGCCAAGTAGGGCTAGCGGGAAGCTCCTACAATGAGCAGTTCTTC.

The chain uses TRBV9 and TRBJ1-5; TRBD1 aligns across 8 bases. Germline assignment: CDR1 SGDLS and CDR2 YYNGEE. The J segment lost 5 bases and the V segment lost 4 bases, leaving 5 bases of the junction unmatched. CDR3 length: 14 amino acids. CDR3 amino acids: CASSYGQGDQPQHF. Written as DNA, the CDR3 is TGTGCCAGCAGCTATGGACAGGGCGATCAGCCCCAGCATTTT. Combining the CDR3 with reference TRBV9 and TRBJ1-5 gives the whole variable domain DSGVTQTPKHLITATGQRVTLRCSPRSGDLSVYWYQQSLDQGLQFLIQYYNGEERAKGNILERFSAQQFPDLHSELNLSSLELGDSALYFCASSYGQGDQPQHFGDGTRLSIL.

This chain connects TRBV5-4 to TRBJ2-7; 7 bases fit TRBD2. This CDR3 contains 14 residues. V shed 4 bases, J shed 4 bases, and the junction held 8 bases outside the gene matches. Germline V gene data show CDR1 as SGHNT and CDR2 as YYREEE (reference sequence). CDR3 in amino acids: CASSRRGSQYEQYF. The CDR3 DNA reads TGTGCCAGCAGCCGGCGGGGGAGTCAGTACGAGCAGTACTTC.

The genes are TRBV7-9 and TRBJ2-1; 8 nucleotides agree with TRBD2. Germline loops: CDR1 SEHNR, CDR2 FQNEAQ (reference sequence). V shed 5 bases and J 7 bases; nucleotides not matched to a gene: 13. The CDR3 consists of 16 residues. This CDR3 reads CASSASRAGRGNEQFF. CDR3 bases: TGTGCCAGCAGCGCATCTCGGGCCGGGAGGGGTAATGAGCAGTTCTTC.

The chain is built from TRBV6-1 and TRBJ2-1, with D perhaps matching TRBD1 (6 bases). The CDR3 extends over 17 amino acids. Trimming cost V 5 bases and J 4 bases, with 21 bases left between them. The germline gives CDR1 MNHNS, CDR2 SASEGT. The CDR3 spells CASSKVMGDIPYNEQFF. The CDR3 bases are TGTGCCAGCAGTAAAGTCATGGGGGACATCCCATACAATGAGCAGTTCTTC.

This chain connects TRBV19 to TRBJ2-5; TRBD2 matches at 10 bases. CDR3 length: 14 amino acids. Per germline, CDR1 LNHDA and CDR2 SQIVND (reference sequence). The junction had 10 bases not matched to a gene; V was cut back by 9 bases and J by 6 bases. CDR3 sequence (DNA): TGTGCCAGCCAAGGTGGGACTAGCGTGCAGACCCAGTACTTC. Translation gives CASQGGTSVQTQYF.

This clone was counted once. The chain uses TRBV7-9 and TRBJ1-1; maybe TRBD1 (5 bases). Trimming stripped 6 bases from V and 11 bases from J, with 13 bases between. There are 11 residues in the CDR3. CDR1 SEHNR and CDR2 FQNEAQ come from the germline V gene (reference sequence). The DNA of the CDR3 is TGTGCCAGCAGTTACGGGACGTTTGCTTTCTTT. This codes for CASSYGTFAFF.

This CDR3 is CASSFHSDTQYF. The DNA of the CDR3 is TGTGCCAGTAGTTTTCACTCAGATACGCAGTATTTT. The chain uses TRBV19 and TRBJ2-3, with no clear D. The germline V gene encodes CDR1 LNHDA and CDR2 SQIVND (reference sequence). The CDR3 is 12 residues long. Deletions cut 5 bases from V and 4 bases from J, with 7 bases between. Based on the CDR3 plus reference TRBV19 and TRBJ2-3, the full variable domain is DGGITQSPKYLFRKEGQNVTLSCEQNLNHDAMYWYRQDPGQGLRLIYYSQIVNDFQKGDIAEGYSVSREKKESFPLTVTSAQKNPTAFYLCASSFHSDTQYFGPGTRLTVL.

The chain carries TRBV5-1 and TRBJ2-6, with 10 bases that match TRBD1. The CDR3 has 17 residues. Trimming removed 5 bases from V and 1 base from J; junction bases left unmatched: 6. Germline CDR1 reads SGHRS; CDR2 reads YFSETQ. The CDR3 coding sequence is TGCGCCAGCAGACCGGGACAGGGGTTATCTGGGGCCAACGTCCTGACTTTC. It specifies CASRPGQGLSGANVLTF.

The V call is TRBV21-1, the J call TRBJ1-1; the D call TRBD1 from the table was never checked on the DNA. TRBV21-1 is tagged as a pseudogene. The CDR3 consists of 18 residues. The CDR3 nucleotides are TGTGCCAGCAGCAAAGGCGAGAGGACAGGGAAAATGAACACTGAAGCTTTCTTT. Residues: CASSKGERTGKMNTEAFF.

The chain carries TRBV2 and TRBJ2-7; a possible D gene is TRBD2 (6 bases). This CDR3 is built from 14 residues. Trimming shortened V by 6 bases and J by 0 bases, and 12 bases separated the two germline ends. Germline loops: CDR1 SNHLY, CDR2 FYNNEI. CDR3 loop: CASRTSRNSYEQYF. The DNA of the CDR3 is TGTGCCAGCAGAACTAGCCGTAACTCCTACGAGCAGTACTTC.

The V gene is TRBV10-3, the J gene TRBJ1-5; D may be TRBD1 (5 bases). The germline gives CDR1 ENHRY, CDR2 SYGVKD. This CDR3 has 15 residues. V was trimmed by 0 bases and J by 2 bases, leaving 8 bases between them. The CDR3 loop reads CAISESQVGNQPQHF. For the CDR3, the DNA is TGTGCCATCAGTGAGTCACAGGTCGGCAATCAGCCCCAGCATTTT.

Here the CDR3 DNA reads TGTGCCAGCAGTTACTCGAGCGGTCAGCCCCAGCATTTT. It translates to CASSYSSGQPQHF. The rearrangement uses TRBV6-2 or TRBV6-3 and TRBJ1-5; D call uncertain. The V gene's germline CDR1 is MNHEY and CDR2 SVGEGT. The CDR3 totals 13 residues. The V and J ends lost 0 bases and 6 bases respectively, with 6 bases between them.

J is TRBJ2-7 and V is TRBV2; no definite D call. CDR3 size: 9 residues. Trimming pared 7 bases from V and 6 bases from J, leaving 4 bases between. Germline V gene lookup returns CDR1 SNHLY and CDR2 FYNNEI. The CDR3 is CASNAEQYF. The CDR3 nucleotides are TGTGCCAGCAACGCCGAGCAGTACTTC.

The chain employs TRBV18 and TRBJ2-7; 9 bases fit TRBD1. J gave up 3 bases and V 3 bases, and 12 bases lay outside the gene matches. Germline assignment: CDR1 KGHSH and CDR2 LQKENI. The CDR3 covers 17 residues. CDR3 DNA: TGTGCCAGCTCACCCCGGGTCCCGACAGGGGGGTTCTACGAGCAGTACTTC. It encodes CASSPRVPTGGFYEQYF.

V usage is TRBV6-4 and J usage is TRBJ2-3; D may be TRBD1 or TRBD2 (6 bases each). V lost 7 bases to trimming and J lost 2 bases, with 16 bases between them. Germline-derived CDR1 and CDR2 are MRHNA and SNTAGT. This CDR3 comprises 15 residues. The CDR3 DNA follows: TGTGCCAGCAAAGAAAGGGCGGGACACACAGATACGCAGTATTTT. Translation gives CASKERAGHTDTQYF.

The V and J genes are TRBV4-1 and TRBJ1-5; D is uncertain. There are 14 residues in the CDR3. The germline V gene encodes CDR1 MGHRA and CDR2 YSYEKL. V was shortened by 4 bases and J by 2 bases, with 9 bases between the two germline ends. The CDR3 DNA is TGCGCCAGCAGCCCCGAGGCAGGCAATCAGCCCCAGCATTTT. Amino acid sequence: CASSPEAGNQPQHF.

The chain has TRBV27 and TRBJ1-4, with D uncertain. Germline V gives CDR1 MNHEY, CDR2 SMNVEV (reference sequence). V lost 6 bases and J lost 3, with 8 bases in between. The CDR3 extends over 13 amino acids. The CDR3, as DNA: TGTGCCAGCAGGGAGTTGCCTAATGAAAAACTGTTTTTT. Residues: CASRELPNEKLFF.

The rearrangement uses TRBV27 and TRBJ2-7, with D perhaps being TRBD1 or TRBD2 (5 bases each). The V end was cut by 2 bases, the J end by 4 bases, with 12 bases between. CDR3 size: 14 residues. Germline CDR1 and CDR2: MNHEY and SMNVEV (reference sequence). The CDR3 nucleotides read TGTGCCAGCAGTTTAAAATCTTGGGGGTACGAGCAGTACTTC. This translates into CASSLKSWGYEQYF.

The rearrangement joins TRBV2 to TRBJ2-6; D might be TRBD1 (6 bases). Germline values: CDR1 SNHLY, CDR2 FYNNEI. The V end lost 5 bases, the J end lost 0 bases, and 17 bases lay between the germline ends. This CDR3 is 18 amino acids long. Here the CDR3 reads CASSPGTTSFSGANVLTF. The CDR3 nucleotides read TGTGCCAGCAGTCCCGGGACAACCTCCTTCTCTGGGGCCAACGTCCTGACTTTC.

The J gene is TRBJ1-5, the V gene TRBV5-5; D gene uncertain. The germline V and J ends were trimmed by 0 bases and 7 bases, with 14 bases remaining between them. CDR1 is SGHKS, CDR2 YYEKEE, per germline (reference sequence). The CDR3 is 15 residues long. The CDR3 DNA is TGTGCCAGCAGCTTGGGGGCTCGGGGTTTCCAGCCCCAGCATTTT. This codes for CASSLGARGFQPQHF.

The chain is built from TRBV3-1 (or the pseudogene TRBV3-2) and TRBJ1-5, with TRBD1 identical over 10 bases. Germline V gives CDR1 LGHDT, CDR2 YNNKEL (reference sequence). V shed 2 bases and J 6 bases; nucleotides not matched to a gene: 13. This CDR3 region has 18 residues. The CDR3 DNA sequence: TGTGCCAGCAGCCAAAGGGACAGGGGTAAGAGGAGTCGTCAGCCCCAGCATTTT. It encodes CASSQRDRGKRSRQPQHF.

V is TRBV9 and J is TRBJ2-1; D remains unclear. Germline V gene sequence: CDR1 SGDLS, CDR2 YYNGEE. V gave up 0 bases and J gave up 8 bases, with 12 bases separating them. The CDR3 totals 14 residues. CDR3 nucleotides: TGTGCCAGCAGCGTAGTTTCGACATCGTATGAGCAGTTCTTC. This sequence encodes CASSVVSTSYEQFF.

The gene calls are TRBV6-6 and TRBJ2-7; D uncertain. This CDR3 spans 15 amino acids. The V gene lost 0 bases and the J gene lost 5 bases, with 14 bases spanning the gap. Germline V gene data show CDR1 as MNHNY and CDR2 as SVGAGI (reference sequence). Here the CDR3 reads CASSYSAALLNEQYF. The DNA for the CDR3 is TGTGCCAGCAGTTACTCGGCTGCACTTTTAAACGAGCAGTACTTC.